This T cell receptor beta chain derives from a study of neurological immune-mediated disorders. A single record per CDR3 protein comes from TCRdb applying MiXCR to the 5' RACE reads. In the table there are tens of thousands of distinct CDR3 sequences, almost 3.5% of which are singletons. Study observations and caveats: When the repertoires were sorted by phylogenetic grouping, those of 18 of 34 multiple sclerosis patients ended up in one related-CDR3 cluster, a possible signature.

Remarks on this clonotype: Antigen: not known.

Germline assignment: CDR1 SGDLS and CDR2 YYNGEE. This CDR3 has 15 residues. J lost 1 base, V lost 3 bases, and 6 bases had no gene match. The sequence derives from a man between 35 and 55 years old with multiple sclerosis. V and J are TRBV9 and TRBJ1-1, with 7 bases matching TRBD1. The sequenced material came from PBMCs. CDR3 bases: TGTGCCAGCAGCGCCCCCGGGACAGCGAACACTGAAGCTTTCTTT. Translated: CASSAPGTANTEAFF.